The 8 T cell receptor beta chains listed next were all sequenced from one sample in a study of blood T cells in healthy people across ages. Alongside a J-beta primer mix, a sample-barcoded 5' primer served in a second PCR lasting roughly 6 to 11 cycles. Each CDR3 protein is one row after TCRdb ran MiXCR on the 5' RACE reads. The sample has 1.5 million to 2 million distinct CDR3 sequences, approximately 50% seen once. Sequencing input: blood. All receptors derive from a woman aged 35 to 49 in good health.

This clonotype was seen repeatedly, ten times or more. This CDR3 reads CASSLAVGYEQYF. CDR3 sequence (DNA): TGTGCCAGCAGCTTAGCGGTGGGGTACGAGCAGTACTTC. This chain uses TRBV7-6 with TRBJ2-7; D gene uncertain. The V end was cut by 0 bases, the J end by 4 bases, with 7 bases between. The germline V gene encodes CDR1 SGHVS and CDR2 FNYEAQ. The CDR3 is 13 amino acids.

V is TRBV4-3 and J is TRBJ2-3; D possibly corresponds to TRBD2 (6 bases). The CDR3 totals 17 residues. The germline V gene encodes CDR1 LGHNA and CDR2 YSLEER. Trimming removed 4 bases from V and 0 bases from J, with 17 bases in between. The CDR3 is CASSPYGGDSSTDTQYF. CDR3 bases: TGCGCCAGCAGCCCTTACGGGGGTGACTCTAGCACAGATACGCAGTATTTT.

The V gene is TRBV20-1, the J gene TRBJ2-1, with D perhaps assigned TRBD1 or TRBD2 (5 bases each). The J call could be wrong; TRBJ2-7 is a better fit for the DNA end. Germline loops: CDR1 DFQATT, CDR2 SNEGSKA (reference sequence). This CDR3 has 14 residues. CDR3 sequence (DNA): TGCAGTGCCAGAATGGGGACCTCCTACAATGAGCAGTACTTC. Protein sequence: CSARMGTSYNEQYF.

Here the CDR3 DNA reads TGTGCCACCTCGGAGGGAGGGGCCAATGAGCAGTTCTTC. Protein product: CATSEGGANEQFF. The chain has TRBV27 and TRBJ2-1; TRBD2 matches 7 bases. Germline CDR1 is MNHEY and CDR2 is SMNVEV (reference sequence). Unmatched junction bases numbered 9, after V lost 10 bases and J lost 6 bases. This CDR3 is 13 amino acids long.

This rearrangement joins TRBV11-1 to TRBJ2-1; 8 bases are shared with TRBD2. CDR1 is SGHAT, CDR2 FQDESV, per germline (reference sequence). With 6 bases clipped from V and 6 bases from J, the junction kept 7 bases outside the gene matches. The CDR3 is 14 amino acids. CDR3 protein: CASRDKRGGNEQFF. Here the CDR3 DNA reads TGTGCCAGCAGGGACAAACGGGGGGGCAATGAGCAGTTCTTC.

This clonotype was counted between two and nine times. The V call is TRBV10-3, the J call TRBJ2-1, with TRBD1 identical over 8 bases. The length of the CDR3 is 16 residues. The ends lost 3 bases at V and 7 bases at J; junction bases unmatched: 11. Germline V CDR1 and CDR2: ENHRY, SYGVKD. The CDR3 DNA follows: TGTGCCATCAGTGAACAAATATCCGGGACAGGTAATGAGCAGTTCTTC. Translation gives CAISEQISGTGNEQFF.

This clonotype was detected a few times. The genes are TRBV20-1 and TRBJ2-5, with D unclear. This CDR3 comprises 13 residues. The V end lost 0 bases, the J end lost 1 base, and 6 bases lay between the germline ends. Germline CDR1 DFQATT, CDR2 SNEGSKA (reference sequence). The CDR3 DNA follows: TGCAGTGCTAGAGACGGATTCCAAGAGACCCAGTACTTC. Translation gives CSARDGFQETQYF.

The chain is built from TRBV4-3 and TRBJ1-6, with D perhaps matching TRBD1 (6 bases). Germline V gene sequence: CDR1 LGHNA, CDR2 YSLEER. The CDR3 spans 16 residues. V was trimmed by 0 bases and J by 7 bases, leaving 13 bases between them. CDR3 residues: CASSQEKQGLNSPLHF. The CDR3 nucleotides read TGCGCCAGCAGCCAAGAAAAACAGGGTTTGAATTCACCCCTCCACTTT.